The 8 T cell receptor beta chains reported below all come from one sample, sequenced in a study of vaccination effects on CD4 cells after COVID-19. No antigen has been assigned to these receptors. Data came from immunoSEQ multiplex PCR; TCRdb stores just in-frame clones and leaves some out. This sample has tens of thousands of clones; 76% occur once, and the top ten carry about an eighth. Scientists isolated CD4+ T cells after an approximately 10-day culture period ended. Sequences were derived from CD4+ T cells from PBMCs cultured without peptide, sampled before COVID-19 vaccination. Source of these receptors: a human donor who had a prior SARS-CoV-2 infection.

The genes are TRBV9 and TRBJ2-7; 14 positions agree with TRBD2. The CDR3 runs to 15 residues. The germline V gene encodes CDR1 SGDLS and CDR2 YYNGEE. Trimming took 0 bases from V and 9 from J; bases not matched to a gene: 5. CDR3 amino acids: CASSVDLGLAGAQYF. The CDR3, as DNA: TGTGCCAGCAGCGTAGATCTGGGACTAGCGGGAGCGCAGTACTTC.

The chain employs TRBV11-3 and TRBJ2-1; tentatively, D is TRBD1 or TRBD2 (6 bases each). The germline V gene encodes CDR1 SGHNT and CDR2 YENEEA. V was cut by 3 bases and J by 12 bases, with 24 bases left in between. There are 16 residues in the CDR3. CDR3 region: CASSFAFGGDTMRQFF. Here the CDR3 DNA reads TGTGCCAGCAGCTTCGCATTTGGCGGGGACACAATGAGGCAGTTCTTC.

V gene TRBV27 combines with J gene TRBJ1-1; 7 positions agree with TRBD1. The V gene end was trimmed by 6 bases and the J gene end by 0 bases; junction bases not matched to a gene: 4. CDR3 length equals 14 residues. From germline, CDR1 is MNHEY and CDR2 SMNVEV (reference sequence). CDR3 in DNA: TGTGCCAGCAGGTGGACAGGCATGAACACTGAAGCTTTCTTT. Residues: CASRWTGMNTEAFF.

This chain joins TRBV11-3 and TRBJ1-3; D is unclear. Trimming stripped 5 bases from V and 0 bases from J, with 20 bases between. CDR3 length: 18 residues. Germline loops: CDR1 SGHNT, CDR2 YENEEA. This chain's CDR3 is CASSRGRSTFRSGNTIYF. CDR3 nucleotide sequence: TGTGCCAGCAGCCGAGGACGGAGTACCTTCCGCTCTGGAAACACCATATATTTT. Using reference TRBV11-3 and TRBJ1-3 for the parts outside the CDR3, the full variable domain is EAGVVQSPRYKIIEKKQPVAFWCNPISGHNTLYWYLQNLGQGPELLIRYENEEAVDDSQLPKDRFSAERLKGVDSTLKIQPAELGDSAVYLCASSRGRSTFRSGNTIYFGEGSWLTVV.

The chain carries TRBV4-3 and TRBJ2-2, with a possible D match to TRBD1 (6 bases). Between the trimmed V and J ends, which lost 0 bases and 4 bases, there was a span of 9 bases. Germline V gene lookup returns CDR1 LGHNA and CDR2 YSLEER. The CDR3 totals 15 residues. The DNA for the CDR3 is TGCGCCAGCAGCCAAGAGTACAGGGCCACCGGGGAGCTGTTTTTT. Its protein is CASSQEYRATGELFF.

This sequence joins TRBV7-9 and TRBJ1-2; D is unresolved. Between the trimmed V and J ends, which lost 3 bases and 4 bases, there was a span of 12 bases. The CDR3 spans 14 residues. CDR1 SEHNR and CDR2 FQNEAQ come from the germline V gene (reference sequence). DNA for the CDR3: TGTGCCAGCAGCTTCGAGGAGGCTGTCTATGGCTACACCTTC. It codes for CASSFEEAVYGYTF.

The CDR3 bases are TGTGCCAGCTCACCTCTAGCGGGAGTATCCAATGAGCAGTTCTTC. This gives the protein CASSPLAGVSNEQFF. The rearrangement joins TRBV18 to TRBJ2-1; 10 bases fit TRBD2. Germline loops: CDR1 KGHSH, CDR2 LQKENI. V was clipped by 3 bases and J by 6 bases; unmatched bases: 5. This CDR3 contains 15 residues.

The sample holds a few counts of this clone. J is TRBJ1-2 and V is TRBV12-3 or TRBV12-4; tentatively, D is TRBD1 (6 bases). The CDR3 length is 13 residues. Deletions cut 8 bases from V and 2 bases from J, with 12 bases between. CDR3 sequence: CASQGGRNYGYTF. For the CDR3, the DNA is TGTGCCAGCCAAGGGGGTAGGAACTATGGCTACACCTTC.